The 3 T cell receptor beta chains given below trace back to one sample, sequenced in a study of T cell changes during pregnancy in multiple sclerosis. Only in-frame clones appear in the TCRdb table, and some are missing; sequencing was by immunoSEQ multiplex PCR. The table includes some 42,000 clones, about 92% detected once. The sample here was CD4+ T cells from peripheral blood mononuclear cells, taken in the third trimester of pregnancy. These receptors were collected from a female donor with multiple sclerosis, enrolled in a pregnancy study.

The chain combines TRBV10-3 with TRBJ1-3; 11 bases match TRBD1. V shed 10 bases, J shed 3 bases, and the junction held 11 bases outside the gene matches. The CDR3 loop spans 16 amino acids. Germline CDR1 and CDR2: ENHRY and SYGVKD. CDR3 residues: CASRGSGTGGGNTIYF. The CDR3 region has the DNA TGTGCCAGCCGAGGCTCCGGGACAGGGGGTGGAAACACCATATATTTT.

The CDR3 here is CASSVEGPGALNYGYTF. The CDR3 region has the DNA TGTGCCAGCAGCGTAGAGGGTCCAGGGGCCTTGAACTATGGCTACACCTTC. The gene calls are TRBV9 and TRBJ1-2; perhaps TRBD1 as D (6 bases). This CDR3 has 17 residues. V lost 0 bases and J 2 bases, leaving 17 bases between the germline ends. Germline-derived CDR1 and CDR2 are SGDLS and YYNGEE.

The V call is TRBV5-4, the J call TRBJ1-2; TRBD1 matches 9 bases. J lost 4 bases, V lost 2 bases, and 6 bases had no gene match. Looked up from germline, CDR1 is SGHNT and CDR2 is YYREEE (reference sequence). The CDR3 has 15 residues. In nucleotides, the CDR3 is TGTGCCAGCAGCTTTACCGGGACAGGGCGCTATGGCTACACCTTC. It translates to CASSFTGTGRYGYTF.